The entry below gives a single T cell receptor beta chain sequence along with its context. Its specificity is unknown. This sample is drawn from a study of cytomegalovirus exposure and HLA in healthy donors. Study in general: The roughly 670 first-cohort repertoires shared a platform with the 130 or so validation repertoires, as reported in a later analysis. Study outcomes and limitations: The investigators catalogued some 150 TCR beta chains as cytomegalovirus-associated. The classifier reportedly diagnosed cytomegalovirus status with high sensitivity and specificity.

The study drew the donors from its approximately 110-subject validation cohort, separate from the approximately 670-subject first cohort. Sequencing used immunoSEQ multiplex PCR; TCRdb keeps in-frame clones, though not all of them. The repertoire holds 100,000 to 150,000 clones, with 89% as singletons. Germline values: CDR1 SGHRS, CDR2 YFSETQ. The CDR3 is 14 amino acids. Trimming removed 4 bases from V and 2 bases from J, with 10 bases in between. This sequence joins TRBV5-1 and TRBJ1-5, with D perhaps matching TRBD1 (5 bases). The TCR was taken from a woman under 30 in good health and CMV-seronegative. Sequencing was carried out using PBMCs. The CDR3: CASSPGGGNQPQHF. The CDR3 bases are TGCGCCAGCAGCCCCGGGGGTGGCAATCAGCCCCAGCATTTT.